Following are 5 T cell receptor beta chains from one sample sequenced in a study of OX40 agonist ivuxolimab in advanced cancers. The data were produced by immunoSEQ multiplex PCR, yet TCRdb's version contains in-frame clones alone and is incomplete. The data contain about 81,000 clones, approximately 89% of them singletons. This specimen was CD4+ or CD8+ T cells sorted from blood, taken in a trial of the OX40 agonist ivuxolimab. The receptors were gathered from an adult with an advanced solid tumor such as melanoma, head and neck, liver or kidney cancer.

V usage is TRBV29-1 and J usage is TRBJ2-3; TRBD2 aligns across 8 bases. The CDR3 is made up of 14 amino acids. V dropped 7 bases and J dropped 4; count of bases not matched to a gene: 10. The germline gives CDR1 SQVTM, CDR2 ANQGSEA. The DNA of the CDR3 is TGCAGCGCCTCGTCGGGGGGGGGACCAGATACGCAGTATTTT. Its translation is CSASSGGGPDTQYF.

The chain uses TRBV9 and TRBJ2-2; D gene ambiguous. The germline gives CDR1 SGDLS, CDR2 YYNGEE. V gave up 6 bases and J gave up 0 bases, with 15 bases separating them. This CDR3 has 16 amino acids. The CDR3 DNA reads TGTGCCAGCACCCCGTGGGTGTCCCCGAACACCGGGGAGCTGTTTTTT. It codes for CASTPWVSPNTGELFF.

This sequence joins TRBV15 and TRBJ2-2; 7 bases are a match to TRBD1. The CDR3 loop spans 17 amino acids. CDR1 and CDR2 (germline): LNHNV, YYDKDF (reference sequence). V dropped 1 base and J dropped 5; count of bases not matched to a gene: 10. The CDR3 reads CATSRAREQGRTGELFF. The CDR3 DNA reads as TGTGCCACCAGCAGAGCCCGTGAACAGGGGCGAACCGGGGAGCTGTTTTTT.

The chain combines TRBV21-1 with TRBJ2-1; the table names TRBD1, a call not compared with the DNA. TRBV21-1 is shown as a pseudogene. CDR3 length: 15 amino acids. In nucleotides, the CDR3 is TGTGCCACGAGGTTTCGGGACAGGATCTACAATGAGCAGTTCTTC. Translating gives CATRFRDRIYNEQFF.

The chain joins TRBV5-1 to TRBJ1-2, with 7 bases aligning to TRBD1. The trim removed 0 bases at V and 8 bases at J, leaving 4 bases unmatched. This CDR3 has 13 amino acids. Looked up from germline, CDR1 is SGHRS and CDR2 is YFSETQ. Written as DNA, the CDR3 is TGCGCCAGCAGCTTGGAAGGGGGCTGGGGCTACACCTTC. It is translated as CASSLEGGWGYTF.